What follows are 28 T cell receptor beta chains derived from one specimen sequenced in a study of identical twins. TCRdb independently ran MiXCR on the 5' RACE reads; one entry per CDR3 protein. There are 400,000 to 500,000 distinct CDR3 sequences in the sample; approximately 18% occur only once, and 9.5% to 15% lies in the top ten. Sequenced input: naive T cells sorted from blood. All receptors come from a man in his fifties or sixties in good health.

This sequence joins TRBV20-1 and TRBJ2-4; D unclear. Germline loops: CDR1 DFQATT, CDR2 SNEGSKA (reference sequence). This CDR3 comprises 13 residues. Deletions cut 3 bases from V and 8 bases from J, with 14 bases between. The CDR3 DNA is TGCAGTGCTAGTCGTACGGCGAATGACATTCAGTACTTC. Encoded protein: CSASRTANDIQYF.

V is TRBV4-3 and J is TRBJ1-4, with unresolved D. The ends were cut back, 1 base at V and 7 bases at J, with 25 bases in the middle. Germline V gene data show CDR1 as LGHNA and CDR2 as YSLEER. This CDR3 comprises 19 residues. CDR3 DNA sequence: TGCGCCAGCAGCCAAGGCGGGTTCGGCCAGAACTCTGTAGGTGAAAAACTGTTTTTT. This encodes CASSQGGFGQNSVGEKLFF.

This clonotype came up many times. The rearrangement joins TRBV6-2 or TRBV6-3 to TRBJ2-2; 7 bases are a match to TRBD1. The CDR3 is made up of 15 amino acids. Looked up from germline, CDR1 is MNHEY and CDR2 is SVGEGT. J lost 7 bases, V lost 6 bases, and 11 bases had no gene match. CDR3 region: CASSHDRDWHGELFF. CDR3 nucleotides: TGTGCCAGCAGCCACGACAGGGATTGGCACGGGGAGCTGTTTTTT.

At least ten counts were recorded for this clonotype. This chain uses TRBV28 with TRBJ2-3, with TRBD1 matching 7 bases. Looked up from germline, CDR1 is MDHEN and CDR2 is SYDVKM. This CDR3 has 14 residues. V dropped 5 bases and J dropped 9; count of bases not matched to a gene: 11. CDR3 sequence: CASSRPLTGVTQYF. The CDR3 coding sequence is TGTGCCAGCAGTCGCCCACTTACAGGGGTCACGCAGTATTTT.

Notes on this clonotype: A much more abundant neighbour one base away suggests this may be a read error. The rearrangement uses TRBV4-2 and TRBJ2-2; 8 bases align to TRBD2. CDR1 and CDR2 (germline): LGHNA, YNFKEQ. The CDR3 length is 16 residues. Written as DNA, the CDR3 is TGTTCCAGCAGCCAAGTTAACGGGGGGGCCACCGGGGAGCTGTTTTTT. Its translation: CSSSQVNGGATGELFF.

The sample holds many counts of this clonotype. This chain connects TRBV5-1 to TRBJ2-3; no clear D gene. The length of the CDR3 is 14 residues. V shed 4 bases and J shed 2 bases, with 11 bases lying between them. Germline loops: CDR1 SGHRS, CDR2 YFSETQ. CDR3 sequence: CASSPVVATDTQYF. CDR3 sequence (DNA): TGCGCCAGCAGCCCCGTTGTCGCCACAGATACGCAGTATTTT.

This clonotype turned up a few times. The chain employs TRBV5-1 and TRBJ2-7, with 7 bases aligning to TRBD2. The CDR3 spans 13 residues. Germline CDR1 is SGHRS and CDR2 is YFSETQ. The V gene end was trimmed by 5 bases and the J gene end by 4 bases; junction bases not matched to a gene: 6. CDR3 bases: TGCGCCAGCAGGCTAGCGGAAAATTACGAGCAGTACTTC. This sequence encodes CASRLAENYEQYF.

This clonotype was counted many times. The J gene is TRBJ1-5, the V gene TRBV20-1; no firm D call. Germline lookup yields CDR1 DFQATT and CDR2 SNEGSKA (reference sequence). V was clipped by 5 bases and J by 0 bases, with 5 bases between them. This CDR3 has 12 residues. The CDR3 DNA sequence: TGCAGTGCTTTTCCTAGCAATCAGCCCCAGCATTTT. It translates to CSAFPSNQPQHF.

The chain couples TRBV28 to TRBJ2-3; TRBD2 aligns across 7 bases. Trimming took 7 bases from V and 3 from J; bases not matched to a gene: 10. This CDR3 is 15 amino acids long. Looked up from germline, CDR1 is MDHEN and CDR2 is SYDVKM. The chain's CDR3 is CASNRVRESTDTQYF. The DNA of the CDR3 is TGTGCCAGCAACCGCGTGCGGGAGTCGACAGATACGCAGTATTTT.

The genes are TRBV7-6 and TRBJ2-7; TRBD1 or TRBD2 may be the D gene (5 bases each). The CDR3 loop spans 16 amino acids. V lost 5 bases and J lost 2, with 19 bases in between. Germline V gives CDR1 SGHVS, CDR2 FNYEAQ. DNA for the CDR3: TGTGCCAGCAGCCCTAGTCTACAGGACGGGGCCTACGAGCAGTACTTC. This codes for CASSPSLQDGAYEQYF.

The rearrangement links TRBV9 to TRBJ1-1; TRBD1 matches at 9 bases. The CDR3 sequence is 13 residues long. With 4 bases clipped from V and 6 bases from J, the junction kept 4 bases outside the gene matches. Germline-derived CDR1 and CDR2 are SGDLS and YYNGEE. The CDR3 coding sequence is TGTGCCAGCAGCCCCCGGACAGGGGCTGAAGCTTTCTTT. Amino acids: CASSPRTGAEAFF.

This clonotype was counted between two and nine times. CDR3 sequence (DNA): TGCGCCAGCAGCCCCCGGGACGGAGGCTACGAGCAGTACTTC. Its translation is CASSPRDGGYEQYF. This chain uses TRBV5-1 with TRBJ2-7; D is possibly TRBD1 or TRBD2 (5 bases each). Germline CDR1 SGHRS, CDR2 YFSETQ. The CDR3 covers 14 residues. V was clipped by 4 bases and J by 3 bases, with 14 bases between them. Supplemented by reference TRBV5-1 and TRBJ2-7, the full variable domain reads KAGVTQTPRYLIKTRGQQVTLSCSPISGHRSVSWYQQTPGQGLQFLFEYFSETQRNKGNFPGRFSGRQFSNSRSEMNVSTLELGDSALYLCASSPRDGGYEQYFGPGTRLTVT.

This clonotype occurred a few times. This chain joins TRBV4-3 and TRBJ2-3, with 7 bases identical to TRBD2. With 1 base clipped from V and 0 bases from J, the junction kept 7 bases outside the gene matches. Germline CDR1 LGHNA, CDR2 YSLEER. The CDR3 length is 17 residues. The CDR3 DNA follows: TGCGCCAGCAGCCAAGCATGGGAGGGGATTAGCACAGATACGCAGTATTTT. It specifies CASSQAWEGISTDTQYF.

Only a few counts were recorded for this clonotype. The rearrangement links TRBV12-3 or TRBV12-4 to TRBJ1-2, with 8 bases identical to TRBD1. Trimming removed 6 bases from V and 8 bases from J; junction bases left unmatched: 8. The CDR3 length is 13 residues. CDR3 sequence reads: CASSQDRGRGYTF. CDR3 in DNA: TGTGCCAGCAGCCAAGACAGGGGACGGGGCTACACCTTC.

This clonotype occurred a few times. The CDR3 DNA sequence: TGCAGTGCTAGAGACCTTGGGACATTGACTGAAGCTTTCTTT. Its protein is CSARDLGTLTEAFF. The V call is TRBV20-1, the J call TRBJ1-1; D perhaps matches TRBD1 (6 bases). Per germline, CDR1 DFQATT and CDR2 SNEGSKA (reference sequence). Trimming cost V 0 bases and J 5 bases, with 13 bases left between them. The CDR3 length is 14 residues.

This clonotype showed up just a few times. CDR3 nucleotides: TGTGCCAGCAGTTTAGAGGGGTGGGGAGATACGCAGTATTTT. Amino acids: CASSLEGWGDTQYF. The chain employs TRBV27 and TRBJ2-3, with D tentatively TRBD1 or TRBD2 (5 bases each). The CDR3 length is 14 residues. Trimming removed 2 bases at V and 5 bases at J, with 11 bases between. Germline V gene data show CDR1 as MNHEY and CDR2 as SMNVEV (reference sequence).

This clonotype has at least ten counts. The rearrangement uses TRBV12-3 or TRBV12-4 and TRBJ2-1, with 7 bases that match TRBD1. This CDR3 has 15 amino acids. The trim removed 2 bases at V and 2 bases at J, leaving 3 bases unmatched. This CDR3 reads CASSLPGTAYNEQFF. The CDR3 DNA follows: TGTGCCAGCAGTTTACCCGGGACAGCCTACAATGAGCAGTTCTTC.

To note about this clonotype: This may be a read error, as it is one base from a much larger clone. The DNA of the CDR3 is TGTGCCACCAGCTCCGGACTAGCGGGGTACAATGAGCAGTTCTTC. This translates into CATSSGLAGYNEQFF. V and J are TRBV15 and TRBJ2-1, with TRBD2 identical over 12 bases. The germline CDR1 and CDR2 sequences are LNHNV and YYDKDF (reference sequence). J gave up 4 bases and V 5 bases, and 3 bases lay outside the gene matches. This CDR3 comprises 15 residues. The complete variable domain, with remaining parts taken from reference TRBV15 and TRBJ2-1, reads DAMVIQNPRYQVTQFGKPVTLSCSQTLNHNVMYWYQQKSSQAPKLLFHYYDKDFNNEADTPDNFQSRRPNTSFCFLDIRSPGLGDTAMYLCATSSGLAGYNEQFFGPGTRLTVL.

Many counts were recorded for this clonotype. The chain uses TRBV4-3 and TRBJ2-7, with 11 bases lining up with TRBD2. CDR1 is LGHNA and CDR2 is YSLEER in the germline V gene. V was clipped by 1 base and J by 1 base; unmatched bases: 12. The CDR3 spans 19 residues. CDR3 DNA: TGCGCCAGCAGCCAAGGAGGCCGGACGGGACTAGCGGAATCCTACGAGCAGTACTTC. Protein: CASSQGGRTGLAESYEQYF.

This clonotype was counted a few times. The chain couples TRBV5-6 to TRBJ2-3; possible D gene TRBD2, 5 bases. Germline V gene lookup returns CDR1 SGHDT and CDR2 YYEEEE. V lost 1 base, J lost 2 bases, and 17 bases lay in between. CDR3 length equals 17 residues. In DNA, the CDR3 is TGTGCCAGCAGCTTGCCAACGGACTTCTCTTTCACAGATACGCAGTATTTT. This encodes CASSLPTDFSFTDTQYF.

This clonotype was counted ten times or more. The V call is TRBV5-1, the J call TRBJ2-1; 8 bases are shared with TRBD1. V shed 4 bases, J shed 9 bases, and the junction held 12 bases outside the gene matches. Germline V gene lookup returns CDR1 SGHRS and CDR2 YFSETQ. The CDR3 has 15 amino acids. The CDR3 DNA follows: TGCGCCAGCAGCACGGACAGGGTGGTTGATGGTGAGCAGTTCTTC. Protein product: CASSTDRVVDGEQFF.

This clonotype was observed a handful of times. V is TRBV5-5 and J is TRBJ2-5; unclear D gene. V dropped 4 bases and J dropped 2 bases, with 15 bases sitting between them. CDR1 and CDR2 from the germline V gene are SGHKS and YYEKEE (reference sequence). This CDR3 region has 15 residues. The CDR3 DNA sequence: TGTGCCAGCAGCCACCACGGGTCTCTTCAAGAGACCCAGTACTTC. Translating it yields CASSHHGSLQETQYF. Variable domain in full (rest from reference TRBV5-5 and TRBJ2-5): DAGVTQSPTHLIKTRGQQVTLRCSPISGHKSVSWYQQVLGQGPQFIFQYYEKEERGRGNFPDRFSARQFPNYSSELNVNALLLGDSALYLCASSHHGSLQETQYFGPGTRLLVL.

Concerning this clonotype itself: This sequence may be a read error, since a much larger clone differs from it by one base. This rearrangement joins TRBV5-4 to TRBJ2-2; no clear D gene. This CDR3 has 12 residues. From germline, CDR1 is SGHNT and CDR2 YYREEE (reference sequence). The V end lost 0 bases, the J end lost 6 bases, and 3 bases lay between the germline ends. CDR3 in DNA: TGTGCCAGCAGCTTGGACGCCGGGGAGCTGTTTTTT. Its protein product is CASSLDAGELFF.

This clonotype came up a few times. The rearrangement uses TRBV5-1 and TRBJ2-5, with 10 bases identical to TRBD1. The CDR3 totals 16 residues. Germline CDR1 is SGHRS and CDR2 is YFSETQ. V dropped 2 bases and J dropped 5; count of bases not matched to a gene: 9. The chain's CDR3 is CASSFLTGTGVETQYF. CDR3 bases: TGCGCCAGCAGCTTCTTAACCGGGACAGGGGTTGAGACCCAGTACTTC.

The CDR3 here is CASSFGGWNSNQPQHF. The CDR3 DNA reads TGTGCCAGCAGTTTTGGCGGTTGGAATAGCAATCAGCCCCAGCATTTT. The rearrangement uses TRBV28 and TRBJ1-5; no firm D call. The CDR3 extends over 16 amino acids. Trimming removed 3 bases from V and 0 bases from J, with 12 bases in between. Germline lookup yields CDR1 MDHEN and CDR2 SYDVKM.

This clonotype was counted ten times or more. The DNA for the CDR3 is TGCAGTGCGGGGTCAGGGAGATCCTACGAGCAGTACTTC. Protein product: CSAGSGRSYEQYF. This chain connects TRBV20-1 to TRBJ2-7, with D perhaps being TRBD1 or TRBD2 (5 bases each). With 6 bases removed from V and 1 base from J, the gap between germline ends came to 13 bases. Looked up from germline, CDR1 is DFQATT and CDR2 is SNEGSKA (reference sequence). The CDR3 consists of 13 residues.

The table lists this clonotype with a few counts. V gene TRBV20-1 combines with J gene TRBJ2-5; no clear D. Germline CDR1 DFQATT, CDR2 SNEGSKA (reference sequence). Trimming pared 0 bases from V and 2 bases from J, leaving 10 bases between. This CDR3 has 14 residues. CDR3 region: CSARDPARQETQYF. The CDR3 region has the DNA TGCAGTGCTAGAGATCCTGCCAGGCAAGAGACCCAGTACTTC.

The CDR3 DNA sequence: TGCGCCAGCAGCTCGGTAACAGGGGACAATGAGCAGTTCTTC. Amino acids: CASSSVTGDNEQFF. J is TRBJ2-1 and V is TRBV5-1, with 7 bases aligning to TRBD1. The junction had 5 bases not matched to a gene; V was cut back by 3 bases and J by 5 bases. CDR1 is SGHRS and CDR2 is YFSETQ in the germline V gene. CDR3 size: 14 residues.